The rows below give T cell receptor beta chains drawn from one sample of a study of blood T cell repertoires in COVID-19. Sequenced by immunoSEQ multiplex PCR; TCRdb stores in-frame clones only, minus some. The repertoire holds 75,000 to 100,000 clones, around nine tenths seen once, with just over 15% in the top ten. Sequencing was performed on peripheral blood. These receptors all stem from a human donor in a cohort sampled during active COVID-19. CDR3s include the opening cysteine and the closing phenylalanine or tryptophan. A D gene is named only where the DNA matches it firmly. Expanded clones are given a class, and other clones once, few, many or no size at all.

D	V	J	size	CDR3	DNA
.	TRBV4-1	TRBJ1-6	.	CASSQDPYSPLHF	TGCGCCAGCAGCCAAGATCCCTATTCACCCCTCCACTTT
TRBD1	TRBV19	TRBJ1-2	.	CASSTTGGDGYTF	TGTGCCAGTAGTACAACAGGGGGTGATGGCTACACCTTC
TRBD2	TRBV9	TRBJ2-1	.	CASSATSGFSYNEQFF	TGTGCCAGCAGCGCGACTAGCGGGTTTTCCTACAATGAGCAGTTCTTC
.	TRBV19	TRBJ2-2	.	CASSIARHLNTGELFF	TGTGCCAGTAGTATAGCGCGACACCTGAACACCGGGGAGCTGTTTTTT
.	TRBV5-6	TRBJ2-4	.	CASSLGLDLKNIQYF	TGTGCCAGCAGCTTGGGACTAGACTTGAAAAACATTCAGTACTTC
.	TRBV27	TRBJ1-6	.	CASSATRSFNSPLHF	TGTGCCAGCAGTGCAACCAGGTCGTTTAATTCACCCCTCCACTTT
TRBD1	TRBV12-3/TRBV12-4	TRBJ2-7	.	CASSGTGAYEQYF	TGTGCCAGCAGTGGGACAGGGGCCTACGAGCAGTACTTC
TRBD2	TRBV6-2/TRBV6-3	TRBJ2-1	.	CASSFGTSGRVSSYNEQFF	TGTGCCAGCAGTTTCGGGACTAGCGGGAGGGTTAGCTCCTACAATGAGCAGTTCTTC
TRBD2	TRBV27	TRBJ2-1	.	CASSYLAGGPTEQFF	TGTGCCAGCAGTTACCTAGCGGGAGGGCCCACTGAGCAGTTCTTC
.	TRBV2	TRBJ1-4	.	CASSEEGVNEKLFF	TGTGCCAGCAGTGAAGAGGGGGTGAATGAAAAACTGTTTTTT
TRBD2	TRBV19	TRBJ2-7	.	CASSTWTSGRYEQYF	TGTGCCAGTAGTACCTGGACTAGCGGGAGATACGAGCAGTACTTC
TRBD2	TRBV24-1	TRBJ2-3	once	CATSDPSGRAKDTQYF	TGTGCCACCAGTGACCCTAGCGGGAGGGCCAAAGATACGCAGTATTTT
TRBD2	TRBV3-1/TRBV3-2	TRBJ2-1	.	CASSQGLAGSYEQFF	TGTGCCAGCAGCCAAGGGCTAGCGGGAAGCTATGAGCAGTTCTTC
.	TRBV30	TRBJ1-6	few	CAWSVRDNSPLHF	TGTGCCTGGAGTGTACGAGATAATTCACCCCTCCACTTT
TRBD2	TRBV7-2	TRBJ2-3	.	CASSLNPTSGRTDTQYF	TGTGCCAGCAGCTTAAATCCAACTAGCGGTCGCACAGATACGCAGTATTTT
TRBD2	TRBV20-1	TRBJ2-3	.	CSASLAGVTDTQYF	TGCAGTGCTAGTCTAGCGGGAGTTACAGATACGCAGTATTTT
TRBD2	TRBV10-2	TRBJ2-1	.	CASSESGTSGETFF	TGCGCCAGCAGTGAGTCGGGGACTAGCGGGGAGACGTTCTTC
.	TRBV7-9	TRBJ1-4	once	CASSLENEKLFF	TGTGCCAGCAGCTTGGAGAATGAAAAACTGTTTTTT
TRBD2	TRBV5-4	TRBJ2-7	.	CASSLKLAGAEFYEQYF	TGTGCCAGCAGCTTAAAACTAGCGGGGGCCGAATTCTACGAGCAGTACTTC
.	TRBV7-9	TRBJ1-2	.	CASSLAGPRNYGYTF	TGTGCCAGCAGCTTAGCGGGGCCAAGAAACTATGGCTACACCTTC
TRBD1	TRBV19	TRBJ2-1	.	CASTDRGLNNEQFF	TGTGCCAGTACGGACAGGGGGCTTAACAATGAGCAGTTCTTC
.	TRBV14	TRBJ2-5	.	CASSLRLAGGGETQYF	TGTGCCAGCAGCCTGAGACTAGCCGGAGGGGGAGAGACCCAGTACTTC
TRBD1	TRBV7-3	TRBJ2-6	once	CASSSGQGTGANVLTF	TGTGCCAGCAGCTCGGGACAGGGGACTGGGGCCAACGTCCTGACTTTC
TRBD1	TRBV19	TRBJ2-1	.	CASSIPSDRTFRYNEQFF	TGTGCCAGTAGTATCCCGTCGGACAGGACCTTTCGATACAATGAGCAGTTCTTC
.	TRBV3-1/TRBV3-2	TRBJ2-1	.	CASSQVGDEQFF	TGTGCCAGCAGCCAAGTAGGGGATGAGCAGTTCTTC
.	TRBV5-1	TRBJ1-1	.	CASSLEYRNTEAFF	TGCGCCAGCAGCTTGGAGTACAGAAACACTGAAGCTTTCTTT
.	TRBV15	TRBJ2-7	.	CATSRGRGPYYEQYF	TGTGCCACCAGCAGAGGGAGGGGGCCTTACTACGAGCAGTACTTC
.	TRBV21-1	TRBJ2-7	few	CASSKVQGSYEQYF	TGTGCCAGCAGCAAAGTGCAGGGATCCTACGAGCAGTACTTC
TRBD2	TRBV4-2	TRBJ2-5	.	CASSSSGNQETQYF	TGTGCCAGCAGTTCCAGCGGGAACCAAGAGACCCAGTACTTC
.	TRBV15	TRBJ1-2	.	CATSPQQNYGYTF	TGTGCCACCAGTCCACAGCAAAACTATGGCTACACCTTC
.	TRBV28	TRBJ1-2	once	CASSLTETIYGYTF	TGTGCCAGCAGTTTAACGGAGACTATCTATGGCTACACCTTC
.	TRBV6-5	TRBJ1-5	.	CASTMSNQPQHF	TGTGCCAGCACTATGAGCAATCAGCCCCAGCATTTT
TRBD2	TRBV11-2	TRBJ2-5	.	CASSLARAGVVTQYF	TGTGCCAGCAGCTTAGCTCGAGCGGGGGTAGTGACCCAGTACTTC
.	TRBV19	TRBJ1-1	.	CASTHWGVGGMNTEAFF	TGTGCCAGTACCCACTGGGGGGTAGGTGGGATGAACACTGAAGCTTTCTTT
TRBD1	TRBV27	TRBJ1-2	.	CASSGQGGYGYTF	TGTGCCAGCAGCGGACAGGGGGGATATGGCTACACCTTC
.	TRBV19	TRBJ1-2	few	CASSHAGARNYGYTF	TGTGCCAGTTCCCATGCGGGGGCGCGAAACTATGGCTACACCTTC
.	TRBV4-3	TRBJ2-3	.	CASSQAMSTDTQYF	TGCGCCAGCAGCCAAGCTATGTCCACAGATACGCAGTATTTT
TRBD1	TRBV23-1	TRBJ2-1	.	CASRPSGQDEDYNEQFF	TGCGCCAGCAGACCCTCGGGACAGGATGAGGACTACAATGAGCAGTTCTTC
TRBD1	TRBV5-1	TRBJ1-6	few	CASSQDRNVPLHF	TGCGCCAGCAGTCAGGACAGGAACGTACCCCTCCACTTT
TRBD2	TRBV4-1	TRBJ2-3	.	CASSQSGLAGVADTQYF	TGCGCCAGCAGCCAAAGTGGACTAGCGGGAGTCGCAGATACGCAGTATTTT
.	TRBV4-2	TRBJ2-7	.	CASSPGGSWEQYF	TGTGCCAGCAGCCCTGGGGGCAGTTGGGAGCAGTACTTC
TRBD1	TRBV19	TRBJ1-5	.	CATKTGRSNQPQHF	TGTGCCACCAAGACAGGGCGTAGCAATCAGCCCCAGCATTTT
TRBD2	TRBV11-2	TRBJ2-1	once	CASSSQRGSYNEQFF	TGTGCCAGCAGCTCCCAGCGGGGGTCCTACAATGAGCAGTTCTTC
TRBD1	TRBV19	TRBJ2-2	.	CASDQGALTGELFF	TGTGCCAGCGATCAGGGGGCGCTGACCGGGGAGCTGTTTTTT
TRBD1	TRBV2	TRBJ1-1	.	CATVHRDRGMGAFF	TGTGCCACCGTACACCGGGACAGGGGGATGGGAGCTTTCTTT
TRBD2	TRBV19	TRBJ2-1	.	CASTTSGRNEQFF	TGTGCCAGTACCACCAGCGGGAGGAATGAGCAGTTCTTC
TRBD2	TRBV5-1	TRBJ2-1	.	CARSAGGGSYNEQFF	TGCGCCCGCTCAGCGGGGGGGGGCTCCTACAATGAGCAGTTCTTC
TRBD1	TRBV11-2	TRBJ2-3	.	CASSLFNRGADTQYF	TGTGCCAGCAGCTTATTTAACAGGGGGGCAGATACGCAGTATTTT
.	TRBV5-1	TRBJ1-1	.	CASSTTGVNTEAFF	TGCGCCAGCAGCACTACGGGGGTGAACACTGAAGCTTTCTTT
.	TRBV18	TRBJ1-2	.	CASSPDNNYGYTF	TGTGCCAGCTCACCGGACAATAACTATGGCTACACCTTC
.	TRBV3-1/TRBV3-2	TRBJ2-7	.	CASSLMTGEPYEQYF	TGTGCCAGCAGCCTGATGACCGGGGAACCCTACGAGCAGTACTTC
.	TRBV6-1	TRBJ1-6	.	CASSESGGLNSPLHF	TGTGCCAGCAGTGAATCCGGGGGGCTTAATTCACCCCTCCACTTT
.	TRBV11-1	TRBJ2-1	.	CASSLVGPGNEQFF	TGTGCCAGCAGCTTGGTCGGGCCGGGGAATGAGCAGTTCTTC
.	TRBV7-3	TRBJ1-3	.	CASSLRNARAGNTIYF	TGTGCCAGCAGCTTACGAAATGCCAGGGCTGGAAACACCATATATTTT
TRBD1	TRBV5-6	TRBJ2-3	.	CASSPDRGSDTQYF	TGTGCCAGCAGCCCCGACAGGGGTTCAGATACGCAGTATTTT
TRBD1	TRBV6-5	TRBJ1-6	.	CASCRDRGYNSPLHF	TGTGCCAGCTGCCGGGACAGGGGCTATAATTCACCCCTCCACTTT
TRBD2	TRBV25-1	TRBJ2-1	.	CASSVAGVQFF	TGTGCCAGCAGTGTAGCGGGGGTGCAGTTCTTC
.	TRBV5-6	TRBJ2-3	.	CASSLADGVDTQYF	TGTGCCAGCAGCTTAGCGGACGGGGTAGATACGCAGTATTTT
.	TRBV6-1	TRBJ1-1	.	CASSEAGASNTEAFF	TGTGCCAGCAGTGAAGCGGGGGCTTCGAACACTGAAGCTTTCTTT